The present entry profiles one TCR beta chain with its context. The data are from a study of CD8 T cells in Susac syndrome. Study-level information: Sequenced Susac syndrome patients included over 5 with clinically active disease and about eight in remission. Patients with Susac syndrome were therapy-naive, treated with corticosteroids, or treated with intravenous immunoglobulin alone when blood was collected.

Sequencing of TCR beta was carried out in blood CD8+ and CD4+ T cells. CDR1 is KGHDR, CDR2 SFDVKD, per germline. V lost 5 bases, J lost 4 bases, and 4 bases lay in between. The length of the CDR3 is 12 residues. Random hexamers were used to reverse transcribe an amount of about 0.45 to 1 ug RNA. The method of amplification for TCR beta CDR3 was immunoSEQ multiplex PCR, covering 54 Vbeta and 13 Jbeta. TCRdb reprocessed the immunoSEQ multiplex PCR reads with MiXCR, giving one entry per CDR3 protein. The table records some 180,000 distinct CDR3 sequences, just under 95% of them present only once. The V call is TRBV24-1, the J call TRBJ2-2; D remains ambiguous. The sequencing sample was made of CD4+ T cells from PBMCs. This receptor was identified in a human donor with Susac syndrome. The CDR3 sequence is CATSAPTGELFF. CDR3 bases: TGTGCCACCAGTGCCCCCACCGGGGAGCTGTTTTTT.